This TCR beta chain was found in a study of T cells after yellow fever vaccination. Overall study: Low-cell-number fractions underwent preparation using SMART-Seq v4 Ultra Low Input.

The CDR3 loop spans 13 amino acids. The germline V and J ends were trimmed by 8 bases and 9 bases, with 17 bases remaining between them. CDR1 and CDR2 from the germline V gene are MNHEY and SMNVEV (reference sequence). TCR cDNA, made by 5'RACE template switching, carried an added universal primer site and UMIs. TCRdb reanalysed the 5' RACE reads using MiXCR and keeps one entry per CDR3 protein. The sample lists around 590,000 distinct CDR3 sequences, 12% seen once, with more than 13% in the top ten. About this clonotype itself: The antigen remains unidentified.

Study-level points and caveats: Once the booster was given, most primary-vaccination clones reappeared, at approximately 97% for CD4 and 88% for CD8.

The sample here was PBMCs, taken on the day of the yellow fever booster vaccination. The source of this sequence is a man between 25 and 39 years old who received the YFV17D yellow fever vaccine. This chain joins TRBV27 and TRBJ2-1, with unresolved D. CDR3 loop: CASGQRFGPEQFF. As DNA, the CDR3 is TGTGCCAGCGGTCAGCGTTTTGGCCCTGAGCAGTTCTTC.